Each of the 6 T cell receptor beta chains below was sequenced from the same sample in a study of Ad26.COV2.S vaccination and SARS-CoV-2 variants. Profiling relied on immunoSEQ multiplex PCR, and the TCRdb table lists in-frame clones only, not all of them. The table lists some 390,000 clones, around nine tenths of them singletons, with about 3.6% in the top ten. Treatment denoted: 19 received Ad26.COV2.S at low or high dose, single or two shots; 5 received placebo; per-sample allocation not given. Day 63 after the first injection of vaccine or placebo was the sampling time. Sequences were derived from peripheral blood, sampled in a trial of Ad26.COV2.S vaccine versus placebo. These receptors were collected from a person aged 18 to 59 who received the Ad26.COV2.S COVID-19 vaccine or a placebo.

This chain links TRBV19 with TRBJ2-4; D call uncertain. Per germline, CDR1 LNHDA and CDR2 SQIVND (reference sequence). The V end was cut by 5 bases, the J end by 0 bases, with 14 bases between. The CDR3 runs 16 residues. The CDR3 loop is CASSSRLILAKNIQYF. The CDR3 DNA sequence: TGTGCCAGTAGTTCCCGTCTTATCTTAGCCAAAAACATTCAGTACTTC.

The chain carries TRBV29-1 and TRBJ1-2; 9 nucleotides line up with TRBD1. Germline values: CDR1 SQVTM, CDR2 ANQGSEA. The V and J ends lost 5 bases and 4 bases, in that order; junction bases with no gene match: 8. The CDR3 loop spans 14 amino acids. CDR3 DNA sequence: TGCAGCGTTACAACAGGGGGCGAAAGCTATGGCTACACCTTC. Protein sequence: CSVTTGGESYGYTF.

The chain carries TRBV11-2 and TRBJ2-3; D unresolved. V gave up 5 bases and J gave up 0 bases, with 15 bases separating them. Germline V CDR1 and CDR2: SGHAT, FQNNGV. The CDR3 contains 16 residues. CDR3 nucleotides: TGTGCCAGCAGCAAAGGACCAGCCCCTAGCACAGATACGCAGTATTTT. It codes for CASSKGPAPSTDTQYF.

V usage is TRBV19 and J usage is TRBJ1-5; D possibly corresponds to TRBD1 (6 bases). Germline lookup yields CDR1 LNHDA and CDR2 SQIVND (reference sequence). Trimming left V 2 bases short and J 0 bases short, with 17 bases between. There are 18 residues in the CDR3. The CDR3 region is CASSISRGRIYSNQPQHF. Written as DNA, the CDR3 is TGTGCCAGTAGTATAAGCAGGGGCCGGATATATAGCAATCAGCCCCAGCATTTT.

The rearrangement links TRBV6-5 to TRBJ2-7, with TRBD1 matching over 9 bases. The CDR3 consists of 16 residues. Germline trimming cut 4 bases from V and 6 bases from J; bases unmatched to any gene: 13. Germline CDR1 reads MNHEY; CDR2 reads SVGAGI. The CDR3 reads CASSSSRTGALLEQYF. The CDR3 DNA reads TGTGCCAGCAGTTCCTCACGGACAGGGGCATTACTCGAGCAGTACTTC.

The chain couples TRBV4-3 to TRBJ1-2; D is ambiguous. Trimming stripped 0 bases from V and 3 bases from J, with 14 bases between. Germline-derived CDR1 and CDR2 are LGHNA and YSLEER. The CDR3 has 16 residues. Here the CDR3 reads CASSQDGQPAHYGYTF. The CDR3 DNA reads as TGCGCCAGCAGCCAAGATGGGCAGCCGGCTCACTATGGCTACACCTTC.